Detailed here is one T cell receptor beta chain. Its antigen is currently unknown. The entry originates in a study of cytomegalovirus exposure and HLA in healthy donors. Study observations and caveats: Later work associated fewer than 20,000 TCR beta sequences with HLA alleles at 0.05 false discovery rate. Sequences of the TCR beta chain were said to predict the HLA-A and HLA-B alleles of most subjects accurately.

The PCR used 60 Vbeta and 13 Jbeta primers. TCRdb's table, derived via immunoSEQ multiplex PCR, lists solely in-frame clones and lacks some. The sample lists around 94,000 clones, roughly 78% occurring once. Sequenced material: PBMCs. The origin of this receptor is a woman aged 40 to 50 in good health and CMV-seropositive.

In nucleotides, the CDR3 is TGTGCCAGCAGCCTCCCGATTGAGGGCTCCTATGGCTACACCTTC. Its translation is CASSLPIEGSYGYTF. This chain uses TRBV28 with TRBJ1-2, with D uncertain. The ends were cut back, 6 bases at V and 4 bases at J, with 18 bases in the middle. The germline V gene has CDR1 MDHEN and CDR2 SYDVKM. The CDR3 spans 15 residues.